This is a list of T cell receptor beta chains from one sample in a study of follicular helper T cells after annual influenza vaccination. This table comes from immunoSEQ multiplex PCR, and its TCRdb copy is limited to in-frame clones, with some not included. Here the sample spans 26,000 or so clones, roughly 80% being singletons. This specimen was CXCR5+ CD38- circulating T follicular helper cells from blood, taken on the day of influenza vaccination. The receptor source for this set is an adult who received the influenza vaccine. Each CDR3 is given with its conserved first and last residue. The D gene is left open where the match is weak. Some rows have no size entry. The others give once, few or many, or a class for an expanded clone.

CDR3 protein,CDR3 DNA,V gene,J gene,D gene,clone size
CASSISGGAHEQYF,TGCGCCAGCAGCATTAGCGGGGGGGCCCACGAGCAATACTTC,TRBV5-1,TRBJ2-7,TRBD2,.
CASRPPGLPRPQHF,TGTGCAAGTCGACCCCCGGGACTGCCGAGGCCCCAGCATTTT,TRBV12-2,TRBJ1-5,.,.
CASSLDFGSTEAFF,TGTGCCAGCAGCCTCGACTTTGGGAGCACTGAAGCTTTCTTT,TRBV6-1,TRBJ1-1,.,once
CACTRGGAPRTEQFF,TGTGCCTGCACGCGGGGCGGAGCTCCTCGGACAGAGCAGTTCTTC,TRBV30,TRBJ2-1,.,.
CASSLRDSDEQFF,TGTGCCAGCTCACTCCGGGACAGTGATGAGCAGTTCTTC,TRBV18,TRBJ2-1,TRBD1,.
CASSHTAGQGSIQYF,TGTGCCAGCAGCCATACAGCCGGACAGGGGAGCATTCAGTACTTC,TRBV7-9,TRBJ2-4,TRBD1,once
CASTAGTGNTIYF,TGCGCCAGCACGGCAGGGACTGGAAACACCATATATTTT,TRBV10-1,TRBJ1-3,.,.
CASSDSDSYNTEAFF,TGTGCCAGCAGTGACTCAGACAGCTACAACACTGAAGCTTTCTTT,TRBV2,TRBJ1-1,.,.
CASSEISGTEAFF,TGCGCCAGCAGTGAGATTAGTGGCACTGAAGCTTTCTTT,TRBV10-1,TRBJ1-1,.,few
CASSDLLAGSTDTQYF,TGTGCCAGCAGTGATCTCCTAGCGGGAAGCACAGATACGCAGTATTTT,TRBV6-1,TRBJ2-3,TRBD2,.
CASSRAGATVNEQFF,TGTGCCAGCAGCCGAGCGGGAGCTACTGTCAATGAGCAGTTCTTC,TRBV7-6,TRBJ2-1,TRBD2,.
CASSDHKTGVTYEQYF,TGTGCCAGCAGTGACCACAAGACAGGGGTTACTTACGAGCAGTACTTC,TRBV25-1,TRBJ2-7,TRBD1,.
CAWKTSMNTEAFF,TGTGCCTGGAAGACATCCATGAACACTGAAGCTTTCTTT,TRBV30,TRBJ1-1,.,.
CASSPRLAGVETQYF,TGTGCCAGCAGTCCCCGACTAGCGGGAGTGGAGACCCAGTACTTC,TRBV6-6,TRBJ2-5,TRBD2,.
CASSLVNQPQHF,TGTGCCAGCAGTTTAGTCAATCAGCCCCAGCATTTT,TRBV6-6,TRBJ1-5,.,.
CASSLTNRVQETQYF,TGCGCCAGCAGCTTGACAAACAGGGTCCAAGAGACCCAGTACTTC,TRBV5-1,TRBJ2-5,.,once
CASTGQQQYF,TGCGCCAGCACCGGACAGCAGCAGTACTTC,TRBV10-1,TRBJ2-7,.,.
CASSEKFQGLAGANVLTF,TGTGCCAGCAGTGAAAAATTCCAGGGATTGGCTGGGGCCAACGTCCTGACTTTC,TRBV6-1,TRBJ2-6,.,.
CASSFLAGGRDTQYF,TGTGCCAGCAGTTTTCTAGCGGGGGGGCGGGATACGCAGTATTTT,TRBV27,TRBJ2-3,TRBD2,.
CASSNQGYGYTF,TGTGCCAGCAGTAATCAGGGATATGGCTACACCTTC,TRBV6-1,TRBJ1-2,.,.
CASSLISDMGGNTIYF,TGTGCCAGCAGCTTAATTTCGGACATGGGGGGAAACACCATATATTTT,TRBV11-2,TRBJ1-3,.,.
CASAEGLGNTIYF,TGTGCCAGCGCAGAAGGACTCGGAAACACCATATATTTT,TRBV6-6,TRBJ1-3,.,few
CASSLVWGQAETQYF,TGCGCCAGCAGCTTGGTCTGGGGGCAGGCGGAGACCCAGTACTTC,TRBV5-1,TRBJ2-5,.,.
CASSPRLAGGLETQYF,TGTGCCAGCTCACCGAGACTAGCGGGGGGGCTGGAGACCCAGTACTTC,TRBV18,TRBJ2-5,TRBD2,.
CAWSSLFPPLHF,TGTGCCTGGAGTTCCCTTTTCCCACCCCTCCACTTT,TRBV30,TRBJ1-6,.,.
CASSTRQGDTGELFF,TGTGCCAGCTCAACCCGACAGGGTGACACCGGGGAGCTGTTTTTT,TRBV18,TRBJ2-2,TRBD1,.
CASSLEGHTEAFF,TGTGCCAGCAGCTTGGAGGGGCACACTGAAGCTTTCTTT,TRBV11-3,TRBJ1-1,.,.
CATSREAGGSGYTF,TGTGCCACCAGCAGAGAGGCAGGGGGCAGTGGCTACACCTTC,TRBV15,TRBJ1-2,TRBD1,.
CASTLIQGFNEQFF,TGTGCCAGCACCTTAATACAGGGCTTCAATGAGCAGTTCTTC,TRBV7-6,TRBJ2-1,.,.
CASSFLAGGGETQYF,TGTGCCAGCAGCTTCCTAGCGGGTGGAGGAGAGACCCAGTACTTC,TRBV7-9,TRBJ2-5,TRBD2,.
CASSPDSGTWVDYTF,TGTGCCAGCAGCCCGGACTCGGGCACTTGGGTTGACTACACCTTC,TRBV5-6,TRBJ1-2,.,.
CASSVLSGTHYGYTF,TGTGCCAGCAGTGTACTCTCCGGGACACATTATGGCTACACCTTC,TRBV28,TRBJ1-2,.,.
CASSRQGEGEKLFF,TGTGCCAGCAGCCGGCAGGGGGAAGGTGAAAAACTGTTTTTT,TRBV14,TRBJ1-4,TRBD1,.
CASSPTLGLASDTQYF,TGTGCCAGCAGTCCCACACTCGGACTAGCCTCCGATACGCAGTATTTT,TRBV27,TRBJ2-3,TRBD2,.
CAWRGAGSNQPQHF,TGTGCCTGGAGGGGGGCAGGGAGCAATCAGCCCCAGCATTTT,TRBV30,TRBJ1-5,.,few
CAWSGRGGVNSPLHF,TGTGCCTGGAGCGGACGGGGGGGCGTTAATTCACCCCTCCACTTT,TRBV30,TRBJ1-6,.,.
CASSLGGQGARAEAFF,TGTGCCAGCAGCTTAGGAGGACAGGGGGCAAGGGCTGAAGCTTTCTTT,TRBV7-9,TRBJ1-1,TRBD1,.
CAIQNQETQYF,TGTGCCATACAGAACCAAGAGACCCAGTACTTC,TRBV2,TRBJ2-5,.,.
CASKDRTDSNQPQHF,TGTGCCAGCAAGGACAGGACGGATAGCAATCAGCCCCAGCATTTT,TRBV2,TRBJ1-5,TRBD1,.
CASSLLAGEGEQFF,TGTGCCAGCAGCCTACTAGCGGGAGAGGGTGAGCAGTTCTTC,TRBV7-8,TRBJ2-1,TRBD2,.
CASSMRGLGANVLTF,TGTGCCAGTAGTATGAGGGGACTCGGGGCCAACGTCCTGACTTTC,TRBV19,TRBJ2-6,.,few
CASGRAGVNSPLHF,TGTGCCAGCGGCCGTGCGGGGGTCAATTCACCCCTCCACTTT,TRBV7-2,TRBJ1-6,.,.
CSVEGTSKNEQFF,TGCAGCGTTGAGGGGACTAGTAAAAATGAGCAGTTCTTC,TRBV29-1,TRBJ2-1,TRBD2,.
CASSQVAVETQYF,TGTGCCAGCAGCCAAGTGGCCGTAGAGACCCAGTACTTC,TRBV14,TRBJ2-5,.,.
CASRPGLSYEQYF,TGTGCCAGCAGGCCGGGACTATCCTACGAGCAGTACTTC,TRBV11-2,TRBJ2-7,TRBD2,.